This T cell receptor beta chain is from a study of blood T cell repertoires in COVID-19. Sequencing was performed with immunoSEQ multiplex PCR; in TCRdb, only in-frame clones are kept and a portion is missing. The sample shows 140,000 to 150,000 clones, 80% of them seen only once. This TCR came from a man aged 55-75 years with active or convalescent COVID-19. The sample comprised peripheral blood.

The CDR3 DNA reads as TGTGCCATTTCCGCGGGGGACTCCTACGAGCAGTACTTC. This gives the protein CAISAGDSYEQYF. This chain links TRBV10-3 with TRBJ2-7; 7 positions agree with TRBD2. In germline, CDR1 is ENHRY, CDR2 SYGVKD. The CDR3 loop spans 13 amino acids. J was trimmed by 0 bases and V by 9 bases; bases with no gene match: 5.